The 26 T cell receptor beta chains below were found in one sample sequenced in a study of identical twins. MiXCR, run by TCRdb on the 5' RACE reads, gives a single entry per CDR3 protein. This sample carries some 1,700,000 distinct CDR3 sequences, 32% of them seen once, and the ten largest clones take 0.25% to 0.3%. The sequencing sample was made of cord blood. The receptors come from a newborn girl in good health.

In DNA form, the CDR3 reads TGCAGCGTTGCAGGCAGGGGGCTGGGTGGCTACACCTTC. This sequence encodes CSVAGRGLGGYTF. V and J are TRBV29-1 and TRBJ1-2; 8 bases agree with TRBD1. Germline V gene data show CDR1 as SQVTM and CDR2 as ANQGSEA. With V trimmed by 4 bases and J by 7 bases, 8 bases remained unmatched. CDR3 length: 13 amino acids. Drawing the rest from reference TRBV29-1 and TRBJ1-2, the complete variable domain is SAVISQKPSRDICQRGTSLTIQCQVDSQVTMMFWYRQQPGQSLTLIATANQGSEATYESGFVIDKFPISRPNLTFSTLTVSNMSPEDSSIYLCSVAGRGLGGYTFGSGTRLTVV.

This CDR3 is CASSPYATGRGTEAFF. CDR3 bases: TGTGCCAGCTCACCGTACGCTACGGGGCGGGGAACTGAAGCTTTCTTT. The rearrangement joins TRBV18 to TRBJ1-1; a possible D gene is TRBD1 (5 bases). The V gene's germline CDR1 is KGHSH and CDR2 LQKENI. V lost 3 bases and J 5 bases, leaving 19 bases between the germline ends. This CDR3 has 16 residues.

The sample holds a few counts of this clonotype. The chain employs TRBV3-1 and TRBJ2-1; 16 bases map to TRBD2. This CDR3 region has 16 residues. Germline CDR1 and CDR2: LGHDT and YNNKEL (reference sequence). Unmatched junction bases numbered 5, after V lost 4 bases and J lost 8 bases. The CDR3 sequence: CASSRPGLAGGYEQFF. The CDR3 nucleotides read TGTGCCAGCAGCCGACCGGGACTAGCGGGAGGGTATGAGCAGTTCTTC.

The V gene is TRBV20-1, the J gene TRBJ2-1; 11 nucleotides agree with TRBD2. V shed 1 base, J shed 4 bases, and the junction held 6 bases outside the gene matches. The length of the CDR3 is 16 residues. Germline V CDR1 and CDR2: DFQATT, SNEGSKA (reference sequence). The CDR3 here is CSARGSGGAIYNEQFF. As DNA, the CDR3 is TGCAGTGCTAGAGGTAGCGGGGGGGCAATATACAATGAGCAGTTCTTC.

The chain carries TRBV25-1 and TRBJ2-1; D may match TRBD1 or TRBD2 (5 bases each). The CDR3 is 16 amino acids. Germline CDR1 reads MGHDK; CDR2 reads SYGVNS. The V end was cut by 1 base, the J end by 2 bases, with 12 bases between. CDR3 amino acids: CASSEWGSTPYNEQFF. For the CDR3, the DNA is TGTGCCAGCAGTGAATGGGGGTCTACCCCCTACAATGAGCAGTTCTTC.

The chain is built from TRBV20-1 and TRBJ2-5, with 10 bases aligning to TRBD2. The end of the DNA fits TRBJ2-7 better, so the J call may be wrong. Germline V gene lookup returns CDR1 DFQATT and CDR2 SNEGSKA (reference sequence). This CDR3 is 13 amino acids long. The CDR3 nucleotides are TGCAGTGCTAGACGCGCTAGCGGGAGCGAGCAGTACTTC. Translating gives CSARRASGSEQYF.

This clonotype was picked up many times. This chain uses TRBV4-2 with TRBJ2-1, with D possibly being TRBD2 (5 bases). V was pared by 4 bases and J by 0 bases, with 10 bases between. The germline V gene encodes CDR1 LGHNA and CDR2 YNFKEQ. CDR3 length: 15 amino acids. In DNA, the CDR3 is TGTGCCAGCAGCCCGGACTTTTCCTCCTACAATGAGCAGTTCTTC. This encodes CASSPDFSSYNEQFF.

The V gene is TRBV10-3, the J gene TRBJ2-5; 11 nucleotides align to TRBD2. V gave up 1 base and J gave up 11 bases; unmatched junction bases: 9. CDR3 size: 15 residues. Per the germline V gene, CDR1 is ENHRY and CDR2 is SYGVKD. The CDR3 nucleotides read TGTGCCATCAGTGAGTGGCCTATTAGCGGGAGGGAGCAGTACTTC. It yields the protein CAISEWPISGREQYF.

The chain uses TRBV4-2 and TRBJ2-3, with a possible D match to TRBD2 (6 bases). Germline-derived CDR1 and CDR2 are LGHNA and YNFKEQ. V was cut by 2 bases and J by 4 bases, with 10 bases left in between. There are 14 residues in the CDR3. CDR3 region: CASSQRSSADTQYF. The CDR3 DNA is TGTGCCAGCAGCCAACGCTCTAGCGCAGATACGCAGTATTTT.

This clonotype has more than one count but fewer than ten. A junction end diverges from the germline sequence, so it may reflect a read error. This chain connects TRBV10-3 to TRBJ2-1; possible D gene TRBD2, 5 bases. The germline V gene encodes CDR1 ENHRY and CDR2 SYGVKD. This CDR3 contains 15 residues. CDR3 DNA sequence: TGTGCCATCAGTGGGCGGGCCAACTCCTACAATGAGCGGTTCTTC. Protein product: CAISGRANSYNERFF.

V is TRBV4-1 and J is TRBJ2-7; 7 bases agree with TRBD2. Germline V CDR1 and CDR2: MGHRA, YSYEKL. V lost 6 bases and J lost 7; bases outside the gene matches: 21. CDR3 size: 17 residues. The CDR3 DNA follows: TGCGCCAGCAGTCGAATAGCGGGCCCTAGCTCCTACAATGAGCAGTACTTC. Its translation: CASSRIAGPSSYNEQYF.

V and J are TRBV7-2 and TRBJ1-3; maybe TRBD1 (6 bases). The germline gives CDR1 SGHTA, CDR2 FQGNSA. V lost 0 bases and J 6 bases, leaving 12 bases between the germline ends. The CDR3 is made up of 15 amino acids. In DNA, the CDR3 is TGTGCCAGCAGCTTAGCCTGGGGGGGCCCAAACACCATATATTTT. This encodes CASSLAWGGPNTIYF.

The chain uses TRBV6-6 and TRBJ1-6; D might be TRBD1 (5 bases). From germline, CDR1 is MNHNY and CDR2 SVGAGI (reference sequence). Trimming took 7 bases from V and 2 from J, leaving 18 bases between them. The CDR3 runs to 17 residues. The CDR3, as DNA: TGTGCCAGCACCACTCACAGGCAGAAGACCTATAATTCACCCCTCCACTTT. As protein: CASTTHRQKTYNSPLHF.

The J gene is TRBJ1-2, the V gene TRBV28, with D hard to call. This CDR3 has 14 residues. Germline V gene data show CDR1 as MDHEN and CDR2 as SYDVKM. Trimming cost V 1 base and J 1 base, with 7 bases left between them. CDR3 loop: CASSLSVFNYGYTF. CDR3 nucleotides: TGTGCCAGCAGTTTATCAGTTTTTAACTATGGCTACACCTTC.

V usage is TRBV6-6 and J usage is TRBJ1-4, with D maybe TRBD1 (6 bases). The CDR3 covers 15 residues. V dropped 6 bases and J dropped 7 bases, with 18 bases sitting between them. Germline CDR1 reads MNHNY; CDR2 reads SVGAGI (reference sequence). CDR3 coding DNA: TGTGCCAGCAGCCAAAACAGGGAGGGGGGTGAAAAACTGTTTTTT. It is translated as CASSQNREGGEKLFF.

This clonotype showed up just a few times. This chain uses TRBV27 with TRBJ2-3; TRBD2 matches 7 bases. The germline CDR1 and CDR2 sequences are MNHEY and SMNVEV (reference sequence). V dropped 1 base and J dropped 1; count of bases not matched to a gene: 8. CDR3 length: 17 amino acids. The CDR3 protein is CASSLLRLAEGTDTQYF. The CDR3, as DNA: TGTGCCAGCAGTTTATTGCGGCTAGCGGAGGGCACAGATACGCAGTATTTT.

V and J are TRBV7-2 and TRBJ2-3; D call uncertain. The CDR3 is made up of 19 amino acids. The germline V and J ends were trimmed by 7 bases and 4 bases, with 30 bases remaining between them. Germline CDR1 SGHTA, CDR2 FQGNSA. This CDR3 is CASNFIRGLPGEWADTQYF. CDR3 nucleotides: TGTGCCAGCAACTTTATACGTGGGCTGCCCGGTGAGTGGGCAGATACGCAGTATTTT.

This chain joins TRBV2 and TRBJ2-3, with 7 bases that match TRBD2. The CDR3 sequence is 15 residues long. Germline assignment: CDR1 SNHLY and CDR2 FYNNEI. Trimming took 6 bases from V and 0 from J; bases not matched to a gene: 6. The CDR3 bases are TGTGCCAGCAGCGCGGGACTAATGAGCACAGATACGCAGTATTTT. Encoded protein: CASSAGLMSTDTQYF.

V usage is TRBV20-1 and J usage is TRBJ2-1; D is unresolved. Trimming took off 6 bases at V and 10 bases at J, with 16 bases between the two ends. The CDR3 is 12 amino acids. The germline V gene encodes CDR1 DFQATT and CDR2 SNEGSKA (reference sequence). This CDR3 is CSADTDSYEQFF. CDR3 in DNA: TGCAGTGCAGATACCGACTCCTACGAGCAGTTCTTC.

The chain combines TRBV13 with TRBJ2-3; 12 bases are a match to TRBD1. CDR3 length equals 16 residues. The germline CDR1 and CDR2 sequences are PRHDT and FYEKMQ (reference sequence). V gave up 4 bases and J gave up 5 bases; unmatched junction bases: 7. CDR3 loop: CASSCRDRGQGDTQYF. CDR3 nucleotides: TGTGCCAGCAGCTGCCGGGACAGGGGGCAAGGAGATACGCAGTATTTT.

V and J are TRBV4-1 and TRBJ2-5; unclear D gene. Judging by the DNA end, TRBJ2-7 fits better; the J call may be wrong. From germline, CDR1 is MGHRA and CDR2 YSYEKL. This CDR3 region has 15 residues. CDR3 protein: CASSPGGSDRHEQYF. The CDR3 DNA reads TGCGCCAGCAGCCCGGGTGGGTCGGATAGGCACGAGCAGTACTTC.

This clonotype turned up a few times. This chain uses TRBV28 with TRBJ2-5; D is perhaps TRBD1 (6 bases). The CDR3 contains 15 residues. Germline loops: CDR1 MDHEN, CDR2 SYDVKM. V was clipped by 4 bases and J by 5 bases, with 17 bases between them. This chain's CDR3 is CASSSPRTGFETQYF. The CDR3 DNA follows: TGTGCCAGCAGTTCGCCCCGAACAGGGTTTGAGACCCAGTACTTC.

This clonotype was counted between two and nine times. This rearrangement joins TRBV19 to TRBJ2-7; 11 positions agree with TRBD2. This CDR3 contains 15 residues. Germline assignment: CDR1 LNHDA and CDR2 SQIVND (reference sequence). The trim removed 3 bases at V and 2 bases at J, leaving 3 bases unmatched. This CDR3 is CASSIVLAGAYEQYF. In nucleotides, the CDR3 is TGTGCCAGTAGTATCGTACTAGCGGGGGCCTACGAGCAGTACTTC.

This clonotype has only a few counts. The V call is TRBV10-3, the J call TRBJ2-1; D ambiguous. The CDR3 runs to 11 residues. V shed 10 bases and J shed 3 bases, with 7 bases lying between them. The germline CDR1 and CDR2 sequences are ENHRY and SYGVKD. CDR3 protein: CATNDYNEQFF. The CDR3 DNA sequence: TGTGCCACCAACGACTACAATGAGCAGTTCTTC.

This clonotype was observed at least ten times. This chain links TRBV3-1 with TRBJ1-2; no reliable D call. V was shortened by 5 bases and J by 8 bases, with 12 bases between the two germline ends. Germline loops: CDR1 LGHDT, CDR2 YNNKEL (reference sequence). The CDR3 sequence is 12 residues long. The CDR3 DNA sequence: TGTGCCAGCAGCATTAACTGGGCGGGCTACACCTTC. It encodes CASSINWAGYTF.

The rearrangement links TRBV7-9 to TRBJ2-7; 9 nucleotides match TRBD1. This CDR3 has 16 residues. With 0 bases clipped from V and 3 bases from J, the junction kept 6 bases outside the gene matches. Germline V gene data show CDR1 as SEHNR and CDR2 as FQNEAQ (reference sequence). This chain's CDR3 is CASSLAGQGRVYEQYF. CDR3 coding DNA: TGTGCCAGCAGCTTAGCGGGACAGGGAAGAGTCTACGAGCAGTACTTC.